The entry that follows covers one TCR beta chain sequence. Antigen: not known. The data stem from a study of OX40 agonist ivuxolimab in advanced cancers. As for the study in general: Partial responses were recorded for three patients, including one with hepatocellular carcinoma and two with cutaneous melanoma. Overall study results and limits: Some nonresponders also had low normalized T-cell clonal expansion.

TCRdb's copy holds only in-frame clones and misses some; the assay was immunoSEQ multiplex PCR. Seen here are 43,000 or so clones, around 85% observed once, and the top ten hold about 35%. This specimen was CD4+ or CD8+ T cells sorted from blood, taken in a trial of the OX40 agonist ivuxolimab. This clonotype was obtained from an adult with an advanced solid tumor such as melanoma, head and neck, liver or kidney cancer.

The DNA of the CDR3 is TGTGCCAGCAGCCGAATGGACAGCTACGAGCAGTACTTC. Translation: CASSRMDSYEQYF. V gene TRBV5-5 combines with J gene TRBJ2-7, with D perhaps TRBD1 (6 bases). Trimming removed 4 bases at V and 3 bases at J, with 11 bases between. The germline V gene encodes CDR1 SGHKS and CDR2 YYEKEE (reference sequence). The CDR3 has 13 residues. The whole variable domain, filled in from reference TRBV5-5 and TRBJ2-7, reads DAGVTQSPTHLIKTRGQQVTLRCSPISGHKSVSWYQQVLGQGPQFIFQYYEKEERGRGNFPDRFSARQFPNYSSELNVNALLLGDSALYLCASSRMDSYEQYFGPGTRLTVT.